The T cell receptor (beta chain) under discussion was sequenced for a study of post-analysis software for immune sequencing data. As for this clonotype: What it recognizes is unknown.

The TCR beta cDNA libraries carried unique molecular identifiers. When about 0.95 to 10 million T cells were used, they gave around 500,000 cDNA molecules. A single record per CDR3 protein comes from TCRdb applying MiXCR to the PCR reads. The sample lists about 430,000 distinct CDR3 sequences; approximately 39% were seen once. Study observations and caveats: In patients, TRBV5-6, TRBV5-1 and TRBV20-1 belonged to about five TRBV segments found more frequently than in controls. The study found significantly lower normalized Chao1 diversity in multiple sclerosis patients than in controls.

Germline CDR1 and CDR2: ENHRY and SYGVKD. The CDR3 has 17 residues. V shed 9 bases and J 3 bases; nucleotides not matched to a gene: 9. The rearrangement links TRBV10-3 to TRBJ2-6, with 12 positions matching TRBD2. The sequence derives from a girl aged 2 to 10 with multiple sclerosis. Sequencing was carried out using blood. The CDR3 loop reads CAITTSGSSGGANVLTF. The CDR3 bases are TGTGCCATTACGACTAGCGGGAGTTCCGGTGGGGCCAACGTCCTGACTTTC.